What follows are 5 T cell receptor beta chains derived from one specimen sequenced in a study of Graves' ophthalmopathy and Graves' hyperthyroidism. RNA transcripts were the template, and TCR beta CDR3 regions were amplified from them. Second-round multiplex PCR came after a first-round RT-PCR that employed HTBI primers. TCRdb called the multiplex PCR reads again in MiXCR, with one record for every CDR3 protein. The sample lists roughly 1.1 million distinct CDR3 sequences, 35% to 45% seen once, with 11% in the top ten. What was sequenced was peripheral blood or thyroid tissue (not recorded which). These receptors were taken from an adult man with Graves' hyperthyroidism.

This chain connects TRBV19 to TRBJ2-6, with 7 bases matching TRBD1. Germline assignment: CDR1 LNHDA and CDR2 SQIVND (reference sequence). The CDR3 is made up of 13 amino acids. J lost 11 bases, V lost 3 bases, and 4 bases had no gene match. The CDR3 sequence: CASSIVGGDVLTF. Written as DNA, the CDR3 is TGTGCCAGTAGTATCGTAGGGGGCGACGTCCTGACTTTC.

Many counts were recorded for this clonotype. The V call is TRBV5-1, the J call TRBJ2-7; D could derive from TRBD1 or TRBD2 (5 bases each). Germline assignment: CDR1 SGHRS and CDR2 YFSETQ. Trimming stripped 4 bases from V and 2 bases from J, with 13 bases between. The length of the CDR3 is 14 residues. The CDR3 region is CASSDRDGPYEQYF. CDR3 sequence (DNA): TGCGCCAGCAGCGACCGGGACGGCCCCTACGAGCAGTACTTC.

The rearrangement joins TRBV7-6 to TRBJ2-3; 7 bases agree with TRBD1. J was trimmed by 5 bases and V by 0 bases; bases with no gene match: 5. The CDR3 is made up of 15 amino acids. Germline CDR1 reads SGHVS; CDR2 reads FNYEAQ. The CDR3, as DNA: TGTGCCAGCAGCTTAGCAGGGGGCGCGGTAGATACGCAGTATTTT. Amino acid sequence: CASSLAGGAVDTQYF.

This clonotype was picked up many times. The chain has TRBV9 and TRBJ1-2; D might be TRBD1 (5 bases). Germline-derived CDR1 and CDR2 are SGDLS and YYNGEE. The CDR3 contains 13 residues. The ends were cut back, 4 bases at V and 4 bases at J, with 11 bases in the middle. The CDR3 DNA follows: TGTGCCAGCAGCCCCAGGGACCTCTATGGCTACACCTTC. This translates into CASSPRDLYGYTF.

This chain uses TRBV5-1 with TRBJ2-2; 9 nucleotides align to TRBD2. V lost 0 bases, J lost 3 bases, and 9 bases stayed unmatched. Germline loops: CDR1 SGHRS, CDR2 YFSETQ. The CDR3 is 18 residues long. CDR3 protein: CASSLGSSLAGYTGELFF. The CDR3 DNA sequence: TGCGCCAGCAGCTTGGGCTCGTCCCTAGCGGGATACACCGGGGAGCTGTTTTTT.